The 30 T cell receptor beta chains below all came from one sample that was sequenced in a study of control samples from healthy donors and cancer patients. Repertoires were generated with immunoSEQ multiplex PCR, while TCRdb's copy carries only in-frame clones and drops some. The table lists around 90,000 clones, 70% to 90% of them singletons. Sequenced material: blood. All receptors derive from a middle-aged woman in good health.

The chain couples TRBV5-4 to TRBJ1-2, with D possibly being TRBD1 (5 bases). This CDR3 is 13 amino acids long. Germline V CDR1 and CDR2: SGHNT, YYREEE (reference sequence). V lost 0 bases and J 4 bases, leaving 7 bases between the germline ends. Here the CDR3 reads CASSLGQPYGYTF. The CDR3 DNA reads TGTGCCAGCAGCTTGGGACAGCCCTATGGCTACACCTTC. Drawing the rest from reference TRBV5-4 and TRBJ1-2, the complete variable domain is ETGVTQSPTHLIKTRGQQVTLRCSSQSGHNTVSWYQQALGQGPQFIFQYYREEENGRGNFPPRFSGLQFPNYSSELNVNALELDDSALYLCASSLGQPYGYTFGSGTRLTVV.

The rearrangement uses TRBV27 and TRBJ1-3; TRBD1 is a possible D gene (5 bases). The CDR3 contains 15 residues. Per the germline V gene, CDR1 is MNHEY and CDR2 is SMNVEV (reference sequence). V shed 7 bases and J shed 8 bases, with 21 bases lying between them. In DNA form, the CDR3 reads TGTGCCAGCAAGGGTTTAGGGGCGGGCCGGGACACCATATATTTT. It is translated as CASKGLGAGRDTIYF.

This rearrangement joins TRBV2 to TRBJ2-7; tentative D call: TRBD1 (5 bases). V was shortened by 2 bases and J by 1 base, with 21 bases between the two germline ends. The CDR3 consists of 18 residues. In germline, CDR1 is SNHLY, CDR2 FYNNEI. The CDR3 is CASSELGAWQGRSYEQYF. The CDR3 DNA sequence: TGTGCCAGCAGTGAACTTGGCGCGTGGCAGGGCCGATCCTACGAGCAGTACTTC. Looking up the rest from reference TRBV2 and TRBJ2-7 gives the full variable domain: EPEVTQTPSHQVTQMGQEVILRCVPISNHLYFYWYRQILGQKVEFLVSFYNNEISEKSEIFDDQFSVERPDGSNFTLKIRSTKLEDSAMYFCASSELGAWQGRSYEQYFGPGTRLTVT.

V gene TRBV30 combines with J gene TRBJ1-6, with 11 nucleotides matching TRBD1. The CDR3 has 14 residues. V lost 3 bases to trimming and J lost 9 bases; unmatched junction nucleotides: 4. CDR1 and CDR2 from the germline V gene are GTSNPN and SVGIG (reference sequence). The CDR3 loop reads CAWRGQGDVSPLHF. CDR3 bases: TGTGCCTGGAGGGGACAGGGGGATGTTTCACCCCTCCACTTT.

The chain uses TRBV4-1 and TRBJ1-5; 10 bases fit TRBD1. Trimming cost V 1 base and J 6 bases; bases outside gene matches: 0. The CDR3 consists of 14 residues. Looked up from germline, CDR1 is MGHRA and CDR2 is YSYEKL. The CDR3 DNA is TGCGCCAGCAGCCAAGGACAGGGGGCTCAGCCCCAGCATTTT. Its translation: CASSQGQGAQPQHF.

The J gene is TRBJ2-7, the V gene TRBV12-5; 10 positions match TRBD2. From germline, CDR1 is LGHNT and CDR2 FRNRAP. The V and J ends lost 5 bases and 2 bases, in that order; junction bases with no gene match: 6. The CDR3 has 15 amino acids. The CDR3 loop reads CASGPGLAETYEQYF. In DNA, the CDR3 is TGTGCTAGTGGTCCAGGACTAGCGGAGACCTACGAGCAGTACTTC.

The rearrangement joins TRBV9 to TRBJ2-1; tentatively, D is TRBD1 (5 bases). Germline V gene data show CDR1 as SGDLS and CDR2 as YYNGEE. Trimming pared 4 bases from V and 3 bases from J, leaving 17 bases between. The CDR3 sequence is 16 residues long. The CDR3 loop reads CASSLTGQILYNEQFF. DNA for the CDR3: TGTGCCAGCAGCTTAACCGGACAAATTCTCTACAATGAGCAGTTCTTC. Supplemented by reference TRBV9 and TRBJ2-1, the full variable domain reads DSGVTQTPKHLITATGQRVTLRCSPRSGDLSVYWYQQSLDQGLQFLIQYYNGEERAKGNILERFSAQQFPDLHSELNLSSLELGDSALYFCASSLTGQILYNEQFFGPGTRLTVL.

V is TRBV25-1 and J is TRBJ1-4; 8 bases match TRBD1. CDR1 and CDR2 (germline): MGHDK, SYGVNS. Losses at the gene ends were 3 bases for V and 7 bases for J; bases not matched to a gene: 16. This CDR3 has 18 amino acids. The CDR3 region is CASSEQTRRGRRFEKLFF. In DNA, the CDR3 is TGTGCCAGCAGTGAGCAAACCCGCAGGGGGCGCCGGTTTGAAAAACTGTTTTTT.

This chain uses TRBV19 with TRBJ2-2; D assignment may be TRBD1 or TRBD2 (5 bases each). V lost 7 bases to trimming and J lost 6 bases, with 15 bases between them. Germline-derived CDR1 and CDR2 are LNHDA and SQIVND (reference sequence). The CDR3 covers 14 residues. This chain's CDR3 is CASTSGTLAGELFF. The CDR3 DNA reads as TGTGCCAGTACCTCCGGGACGCTCGCCGGGGAGCTGTTTTTT. The full variable domain, in which reference TRBV19 and TRBJ2-2 provide the parts outside the CDR3, is DGGITQSPKYLFRKEGQNVTLSCEQNLNHDAMYWYRQDPGQGLRLIYYSQIVNDFQKGDIAEGYSVSREKKESFPLTVTSAQKNPTAFYLCASTSGTLAGELFFGEGSRLTVL.

CDR3 loop: CASSQDESLSTETQYF. For the CDR3, the DNA is TGTGCCAGCAGCCAAGATGAGAGTCTTAGCACGGAGACCCAGTACTTC. V gene TRBV3-1 (or the pseudogene TRBV3-2) combines with J gene TRBJ2-5; D is unclear. This CDR3 is 16 amino acids long. The V end lost 0 bases, the J end lost 5 bases, and 16 bases lay between the germline ends. Germline-derived CDR1 and CDR2 are LGHDT and YNNKEL (reference sequence).

This clone was seen only once. The chain carries TRBV28 and TRBJ1-5; 8 bases line up with TRBD1. Germline values: CDR1 MDHEN, CDR2 SYDVKM. J gave up 4 bases and V 4 bases, and 6 bases lay outside the gene matches. This CDR3 is 15 amino acids long. The CDR3: CASSSPQGANQPQHF. CDR3 in DNA: TGTGCCAGCAGTTCACCTCAGGGGGCGAATCAGCCCCAGCATTTT.

CDR3 residues: CASSIQGISYEQYF. As DNA, the CDR3 is TGTGCCAGTAGTATACAGGGCATCTCCTACGAGCAGTACTTC. The chain has TRBV19 and TRBJ2-7; D might be TRBD1 (5 bases). This CDR3 has 14 amino acids. With 2 bases removed from V and 0 bases from J, the gap between germline ends came to 8 bases. CDR1 is LNHDA and CDR2 is SQIVND in the germline V gene (reference sequence).

This clone was recorded only once. The chain employs TRBV24-1 and TRBJ1-2, with 8 bases fitting TRBD1. Germline V gene sequence: CDR1 KGHDR, CDR2 SFDVKD. The CDR3 is made up of 14 amino acids. V trimming: 5 bases; J trimming: 4 bases; junction bases outside the gene matches: 5. The CDR3 spells CATSGSDRGYGYTF. The CDR3 DNA follows: TGTGCCACCAGTGGATCAGACAGGGGCTATGGCTACACCTTC.

The chain has TRBV7-9 and TRBJ1-3; D remains ambiguous. The CDR3 is made up of 14 amino acids. V gave up 5 bases and J gave up 1 base, with 9 bases separating them. Germline values: CDR1 SEHNR, CDR2 FQNEAQ (reference sequence). As DNA, the CDR3 is TGTGCCAGCAGCCTAACGGAGTCTGGAAACACCATATATTTT. Translated: CASSLTESGNTIYF.

This rearrangement joins TRBV11-1 to TRBJ2-2; perhaps TRBD1 as D (5 bases). Germline assignment: CDR1 SGHAT and CDR2 FQDESV (reference sequence). Trimming removed 3 bases from V and 7 bases from J, with 12 bases in between. This CDR3 region has 14 residues. CDR3 nucleotides: TGTGCCAGCAGCTTGAAGCAGGGCAACGGGGAGCTGTTTTTT. Amino acids: CASSLKQGNGELFF.

V and J are TRBV3-1 (or the pseudogene TRBV3-2) and TRBJ1-1, with 7 bases that match TRBD1. In germline, CDR1 is LGHDT, CDR2 YNNKEL (reference sequence). The V gene end was trimmed by 4 bases and the J gene end by 0 bases; junction bases not matched to a gene: 8. The CDR3 contains 16 residues. The CDR3 DNA reads TGTGCCAGCAGCCGCCTAGGGGGCGCCCTGAACACTGAAGCTTTCTTT. Amino acids: CASSRLGGALNTEAFF.

This sequence joins TRBV30 and TRBJ1-2; perhaps TRBD1 as D (6 bases). Germline values: CDR1 GTSNPN, CDR2 SVGIG (reference sequence). The CDR3 runs 14 residues. V was shortened by 8 bases and J by 4 bases, with 20 bases between the two germline ends. CDR3 sequence reads: CAAPPGGDFYGYTF. Here the CDR3 DNA reads TGTGCCGCCCCCCCGGGGGGCGACTTCTATGGCTACACCTTC.

The chain uses TRBV12-5 and TRBJ1-5; D is unclear. This CDR3 is built from 16 residues. V lost 0 bases to trimming and J lost 2 bases, with 11 bases between them. Germline CDR1 is LGHNT and CDR2 is FRNRAP. CDR3: CASGLVRGGRNQPQHF. In DNA, the CDR3 is TGTGCTAGTGGTTTGGTACGGGGTGGTCGCAATCAGCCCCAGCATTTT.

The rearrangement links TRBV6-2 or TRBV6-3 to TRBJ2-2; 8 bases agree with TRBD1. The junction had 7 bases not matched to a gene; V was cut back by 6 bases and J by 1 base. CDR1 and CDR2 (germline): MNHEY, SVGEGT. The CDR3 loop spans 16 amino acids. The CDR3 nucleotides read TGTGCCAGCAGCCCGAGGGGACAGGTGAACACCGGGGAGCTGTTTTTT. Translated: CASSPRGQVNTGELFF.

The rearrangement uses TRBV6-2 or TRBV6-3 and TRBJ2-5, with 7 bases fitting TRBD1. This CDR3 has 13 residues. CDR1 and CDR2 (germline): MNHEY, SVGEGT. V gave up 6 bases and J gave up 6 bases; unmatched junction bases: 7. The CDR3 loop reads CASSQGQRKTQYF. CDR3 nucleotides: TGTGCCAGCAGCCAGGGACAGCGGAAGACCCAGTACTTC.

The chain links TRBV10-3 to TRBJ2-5, with 7 bases matching TRBD1. V was pared by 0 bases and J by 5 bases, with 3 bases of the junction left unmatched. Germline V gene sequence: CDR1 ENHRY, CDR2 SYGVKD. This CDR3 spans 14 amino acids. CDR3: CAISESTGPETQYF. The CDR3 DNA sequence: TGTGCCATCAGTGAGTCGACAGGGCCTGAGACCCAGTACTTC.

This clone is a singleton in its sample. This chain uses TRBV29-1 with TRBJ1-2; perhaps TRBD1 as D (5 bases). The V gene lost 6 bases and the J gene lost 0 bases, with 23 bases spanning the gap. From germline, CDR1 is SQVTM and CDR2 ANQGSEA. CDR3 length: 17 amino acids. CDR3 protein: CSVDGFRTSITNYGYTF. CDR3 in DNA: TGCAGCGTCGACGGGTTTAGGACATCGATTACTAACTATGGCTACACCTTC. Complete variable domain (other parts from reference TRBV29-1 and TRBJ1-2): SAVISQKPSRDICQRGTSLTIQCQVDSQVTMMFWYRQQPGQSLTLIATANQGSEATYESGFVIDKFPISRPNLTFSTLTVSNMSPEDSSIYLCSVDGFRTSITNYGYTFGSGTRLTVV.

CDR3 region: CASSTRGEGGTDTQYF. In DNA, the CDR3 is TGCGCCAGCAGCACGAGGGGGGAAGGGGGCACAGATACGCAGTATTTT. This chain joins TRBV4-1 and TRBJ2-3; the D gene could be TRBD1 or TRBD2 (6 bases each). This CDR3 is built from 16 residues. Per the germline V gene, CDR1 is MGHRA and CDR2 is YSYEKL. V lost 5 bases and J lost 1, with 16 bases in between.

The V and J genes are TRBV30 and TRBJ2-2, with D possibly matching TRBD1 (6 bases). This CDR3 region has 13 residues. Per germline, CDR1 GTSNPN and CDR2 SVGIG (reference sequence). Deletions cut 2 bases from V and 7 bases from J, with 11 bases between. In DNA form, the CDR3 reads TGTGCCTGGAGTTCACAGGGAATCGGGGAGCTGTTTTTT. Translated: CAWSSQGIGELFF.

This rearrangement joins TRBV10-3 to TRBJ1-2, with 7 bases fitting TRBD1. The V gene end was trimmed by 10 bases and the J gene end by 2 bases; junction bases not matched to a gene: 10. The CDR3 covers 14 residues. Germline V gene sequence: CDR1 ENHRY, CDR2 SYGVKD. CDR3 DNA sequence: TGTGCCACCGTCCTCGGGACAGCCAACTATGGCTACACCTTC. It yields the protein CATVLGTANYGYTF.

This clone has a single count. V usage is TRBV25-1 and J usage is TRBJ2-3; 10 bases line up with TRBD2. This CDR3 comprises 18 residues. Germline values: CDR1 MGHDK, CDR2 SYGVNS. The junction had 7 bases not matched to a gene; V was cut back by 1 base and J by 0 bases. The CDR3 DNA reads as TGTGCCAGCAGTGAATGGGCCACTAGCGGGGTTAGCACAGATACGCAGTATTTT. This sequence encodes CASSEWATSGVSTDTQYF.

The chain recombines TRBV12-5 with TRBJ2-1, with TRBD2 matching 11 bases. Per the germline V gene, CDR1 is LGHNT and CDR2 is FRNRAP. Germline trimming cut 5 bases from V and 4 bases from J; bases unmatched to any gene: 4. The CDR3 has 15 residues. The CDR3 loop reads CASGTRLAGYNEQFF. CDR3 coding DNA: TGTGCTAGTGGTACCCGACTAGCGGGGTACAATGAGCAGTTCTTC.

The rearrangement joins TRBV5-1 to TRBJ2-7; a weak D match, TRBD2 (5 bases). CDR3 length: 16 residues. CDR1 is SGHRS and CDR2 is YFSETQ in the germline V gene. V dropped 1 base and J dropped 0 bases, with 14 bases sitting between them. As DNA, the CDR3 is TGCGCCAGCAGCTTGTATGTCGGGGTGAGCTCCTACGAGCAGTACTTC. Encoded protein: CASSLYVGVSSYEQYF. The full variable domain, its missing parts supplied by reference TRBV5-1 and TRBJ2-7, is KAGVTQTPRYLIKTRGQQVTLSCSPISGHRSVSWYQQTPGQGLQFLFEYFSETQRNKGNFPGRFSGRQFSNSRSEMNVSTLELGDSALYLCASSLYVGVSSYEQYFGPGTRLTVT.

This chain links TRBV25-1 with TRBJ2-3; D remains ambiguous. With 5 bases removed from V and 4 bases from J, the gap between germline ends came to 10 bases. The CDR3 is 13 residues long. Germline CDR1 and CDR2: MGHDK and SYGVNS. CDR3 loop: CASSLLTADTQYF. The DNA of the CDR3 is TGTGCCAGCAGTCTTCTGACGGCAGATACGCAGTATTTT. The whole variable domain, remainder taken from reference TRBV25-1 and TRBJ2-3, is EADIYQTPRYLVIGTGKKITLECSQTMGHDKMYWYQQDPGMELHLIHYSYGVNSTEKGDLSSESTVSRIRTEHFPLTLESARPSHTSQYLCASSLLTADTQYFGPGTRLTVL.

This chain links TRBV6-1 with TRBJ2-1; TRBD1 matches at 10 bases. The germline V gene has CDR1 MNHNS and CDR2 SASEGT. The CDR3 runs 15 residues. Losses at the gene ends were 5 bases for V and 6 bases for J; bases not matched to a gene: 7. The CDR3 loop is CASSTRTGGTNEQFF. CDR3 coding DNA: TGTGCCAGCAGTACCCGGACAGGGGGTACCAATGAGCAGTTCTTC.